Listed below are T cell receptor beta chains from one sample, sequenced in a study of T cell clones after liver transplantation. Assay: immunoSEQ multiplex PCR; the TCRdb copy retains only in-frame clones and omits some. The profile shows 85,000 to 130,000 clones, 82% of them singletons. Sequenced here: CD4+ T cells from blood, sampled before liver transplant. These TCRs come from a human donor who received a liver transplant. Each CDR3 is given with its conserved first and last residue. Fields, in order: J gene, CDR3 length, V gene, D gene, clone size, CDR3 protein, CDR3 DNA. D genes are given only for firm matches. Size values are once, few and many counts, or a class for expanded clones, and some rows have none.

J gene: TRBJ2-1
CDR3 length: 16
V gene: TRBV28
D gene: NA
clone size: NA
CDR3 protein: CASSLSIGEGDNEQFF
CDR3 DNA: TGTGCCAGCAGTTTATCGATCGGGGAAGGGGACAATGAGCAGTTCTTC

J gene: TRBJ2-3
CDR3 length: 17
V gene: TRBV4-2
D gene: NA
clone size: few
CDR3 protein: CASSQGSQGVSTDTQYF
CDR3 DNA: TGTGCCAGCAGCCAAGGCTCCCAGGGCGTCAGCACAGATACGCAGTATTTT

J gene: TRBJ2-3
CDR3 length: 17
V gene: TRBV19
D gene: NA
clone size: NA
CDR3 protein: CASSRRGTSTSTDTQYF
CDR3 DNA: TGTGCCAGTAGCCGACGAGGAACTTCCACTAGCACAGATACGCAGTATTTT

J gene: TRBJ1-6
CDR3 length: 15
V gene: TRBV6-6
D gene: TRBD1
clone size: NA
CDR3 protein: CASSPGTGASTALHF
CDR3 DNA: TGTGCCAGCAGTCCGGGGACAGGGGCTTCCACGGCCCTCCACTTT

J gene: TRBJ1-5
CDR3 length: 13
V gene: TRBV18
D gene: NA
clone size: NA
CDR3 protein: CASSPWGNQPQHF
CDR3 DNA: TGTGCCAGCTCACCATGGGGGAATCAGCCCCAGCATTTT

J gene: TRBJ2-1
CDR3 length: 16
V gene: TRBV11-3
D gene: NA
clone size: few
CDR3 protein: CASSPGIGRSNDAQFF
CDR3 DNA: TGTGCCAGCAGTCCCGGGATCGGGAGATCAAACGATGCGCAGTTCTTC

J gene: TRBJ1-4
CDR3 length: 15
V gene: TRBV5-1
D gene: TRBD1
clone size: NA
CDR3 protein: CASSLTGATNEKLFF
CDR3 DNA: TGCGCCAGCAGCTTAACAGGGGCAACTAATGAAAAACTGTTTTTT

J gene: TRBJ2-5
CDR3 length: 17
V gene: TRBV21-1
D gene: NA
clone size: NA
CDR3 protein: CASSKERRAEPQETQYF
CDR3 DNA: TGTGCCAGCAGCAAAGAGAGGCGCGCGGAGCCACAAGAGACCCAGTACTTC

J gene: TRBJ2-1
CDR3 length: 16
V gene: TRBV7-3
D gene: NA
clone size: NA
CDR3 protein: CASSRGGQLSYNEQFF
CDR3 DNA: TGTGCCAGCAGCCGTGGAGGCCAGCTCTCCTACAATGAGCAGTTCTTC

J gene: TRBJ1-6
CDR3 length: 14
V gene: TRBV5-1
D gene: TRBD1
clone size: NA
CDR3 protein: CASSLGQGGSPLHF
CDR3 DNA: TGCGCCAGCAGCTTAGGACAGGGAGGTTCACCCCTCCACTTT

J gene: TRBJ1-2
CDR3 length: 15
V gene: TRBV7-2
D gene: NA
clone size: once
CDR3 protein: CASSRGFDSNYGYTF
CDR3 DNA: TGTGCCAGCAGTCGGGGTTTCGACTCTAACTATGGCTACACCTTC

J gene: TRBJ2-3
CDR3 length: 14
V gene: TRBV5-1
D gene: NA
clone size: once
CDR3 protein: CASSLDSITDTQYF
CDR3 DNA: TGCGCCAGCAGCTTGGACTCGATCACAGATACGCAGTATTTT

J gene: TRBJ1-1
CDR3 length: 15
V gene: TRBV28
D gene: NA
clone size: NA
CDR3 protein: CASSSEGAGFSEAFF
CDR3 DNA: TGTGCCAGCAGTTCCGAGGGCGCGGGTTTCTCTGAAGCTTTCTTT

J gene: TRBJ1-1
CDR3 length: 16
V gene: TRBV15
D gene: NA
clone size: NA
CDR3 protein: CATSRVVGLGNTEAFF
CDR3 DNA: TGTGCCACCAGCAGAGTGGTGGGGCTGGGAAACACTGAAGCTTTCTTT

J gene: TRBJ2-1
CDR3 length: 13
V gene: TRBV10-3
D gene: NA
clone size: NA
CDR3 protein: CATKGGGRDEQFF
CDR3 DNA: TGTGCCACCAAGGGAGGGGGTAGGGATGAGCAGTTCTTC

J gene: TRBJ2-1
CDR3 length: 19
V gene: TRBV27
D gene: NA
clone size: NA
CDR3 protein: CASSFWVSRPVDSDNEQFF
CDR3 DNA: TGTGCCAGCAGTTTTTGGGTTTCGCGGCCTGTGGATTCGGACAATGAGCAGTTCTTC

J gene: TRBJ2-7
CDR3 length: 15
V gene: TRBV5-1
D gene: TRBD2
clone size: NA
CDR3 protein: CASSTERGASYEQYF
CDR3 DNA: TGCGCCAGCAGCACGGAGCGGGGGGCCTCCTACGAGCAGTACTTC

J gene: TRBJ2-3
CDR3 length: 16
V gene: TRBV27
D gene: TRBD1
clone size: NA
CDR3 protein: CASSFYPGQGTDTQYF
CDR3 DNA: TGTGCCAGCAGTTTCTACCCGGGACAGGGCACAGATACGCAGTATTTT

J gene: TRBJ2-5
CDR3 length: 13
V gene: TRBV6-5
D gene: NA
clone size: NA
CDR3 protein: CASRQSSGETQYF
CDR3 DNA: TGTGCCAGCAGGCAGTCGAGCGGGGAGACCCAGTACTTC

J gene: TRBJ2-7
CDR3 length: 15
V gene: TRBV5-1
D gene: TRBD2
clone size: NA
CDR3 protein: CASSLTGLAGVEQYF
CDR3 DNA: TGCGCCAGCAGCTTGACAGGACTAGCGGGAGTCGAGCAGTACTTC

J gene: TRBJ2-7
CDR3 length: 13
V gene: TRBV7-2
D gene: NA
clone size: few
CDR3 protein: CASSYSVSYEQYF
CDR3 DNA: TGTGCCAGCAGCTACAGCGTCTCCTACGAGCAGTACTTC

J gene: TRBJ1-2
CDR3 length: 12
V gene: TRBV6-5
D gene: NA
clone size: NA
CDR3 protein: CASSAGFYGYTF
CDR3 DNA: TGTGCCAGCAGCGCCGGATTCTATGGCTACACCTTC

J gene: TRBJ1-5
CDR3 length: 17
V gene: TRBV7-8
D gene: TRBD1
clone size: NA
CDR3 protein: CASSPHLGQGIYQPQHF
CDR3 DNA: TGTGCCAGCAGCCCTCATTTGGGACAGGGGATCTATCAGCCCCAGCATTTT

J gene: TRBJ2-5
CDR3 length: 15
V gene: TRBV9
D gene: NA
clone size: NA
CDR3 protein: CASSPHPGAGETQYF
CDR3 DNA: TGTGCCAGCAGCCCCCACCCGGGGGCAGGAGAGACCCAGTACTTC

J gene: TRBJ2-1
CDR3 length: 18
V gene: TRBV4-2
D gene: TRBD2
clone size: NA
CDR3 protein: CASSQGLAGGPGNYEQFF
CDR3 DNA: TGTGCCAGCAGCCAAGGACTAGCGGGGGGGCCGGGTAACTATGAGCAGTTCTTC

J gene: TRBJ2-7
CDR3 length: 15
V gene: TRBV9
D gene: TRBD1
clone size: NA
CDR3 protein: CASSVAGTGDYEQYF
CDR3 DNA: TGTGCCAGCAGCGTAGCCGGGACAGGGGACTACGAGCAGTACTTC

J gene: TRBJ2-3
CDR3 length: 13
V gene: TRBV7-2
D gene: NA
clone size: NA
CDR3 protein: CASSLGQTDTQYF
CDR3 DNA: TGTGCCAGCAGCTTAGGGCAAACAGATACGCAGTATTTT

J gene: TRBJ2-5
CDR3 length: 15
V gene: TRBV28
D gene: NA
clone size: NA
CDR3 protein: CASIPSSRLRETQYF
CDR3 DNA: TGTGCCAGCATCCCATCCTCCCGTTTGCGAGAGACCCAGTACTTC

J gene: TRBJ2-3
CDR3 length: 14
V gene: TRBV2
D gene: NA
clone size: NA
CDR3 protein: CASSEMGGTDTQYF
CDR3 DNA: TGTGCCAGCAGTGAAATGGGGGGCACAGATACGCAGTATTTT

J gene: TRBJ1-2
CDR3 length: 14
V gene: TRBV5-1
D gene: NA
clone size: NA
CDR3 protein: CASSLVGVGYGYTF
CDR3 DNA: TGCGCCAGCAGCTTGGTGGGGGTGGGCTATGGCTACACCTTC